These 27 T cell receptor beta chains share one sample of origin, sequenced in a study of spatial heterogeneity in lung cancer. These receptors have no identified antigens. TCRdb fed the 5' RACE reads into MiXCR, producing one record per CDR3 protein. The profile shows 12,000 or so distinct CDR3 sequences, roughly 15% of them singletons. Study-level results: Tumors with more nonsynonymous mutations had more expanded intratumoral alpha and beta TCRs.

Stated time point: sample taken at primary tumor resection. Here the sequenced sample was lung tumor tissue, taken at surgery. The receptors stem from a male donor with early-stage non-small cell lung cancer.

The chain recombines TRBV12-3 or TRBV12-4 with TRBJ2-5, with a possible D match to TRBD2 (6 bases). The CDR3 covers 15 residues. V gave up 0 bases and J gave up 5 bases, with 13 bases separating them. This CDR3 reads CASSLALDYAETQYF. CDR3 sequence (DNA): TGTGCCAGCAGTTTAGCGCTGGACTATGCGGAGACCCAGTACTTC.

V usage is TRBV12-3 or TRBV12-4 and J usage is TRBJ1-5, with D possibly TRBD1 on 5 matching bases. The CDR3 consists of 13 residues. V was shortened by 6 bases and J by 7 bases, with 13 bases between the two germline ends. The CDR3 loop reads CASRQGFGQPQHF. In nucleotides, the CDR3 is TGTGCCAGCAGGCAGGGTTTCGGGCAGCCCCAGCATTTT.

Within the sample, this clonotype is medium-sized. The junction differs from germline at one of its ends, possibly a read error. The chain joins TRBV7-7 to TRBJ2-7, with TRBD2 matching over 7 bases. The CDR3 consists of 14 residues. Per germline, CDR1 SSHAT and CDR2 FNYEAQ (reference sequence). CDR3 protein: CASSPNLSGNEQYF. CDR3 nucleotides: TGTGCTAGCAGCCCCAATTTGAGCGGGAACGAGCAGTACTTC.

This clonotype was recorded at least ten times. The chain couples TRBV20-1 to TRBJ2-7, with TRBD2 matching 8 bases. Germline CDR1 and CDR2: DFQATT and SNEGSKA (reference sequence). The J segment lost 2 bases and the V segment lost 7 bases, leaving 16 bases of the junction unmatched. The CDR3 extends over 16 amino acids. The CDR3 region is CSVLRPAGGLPYEQYF. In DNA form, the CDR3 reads TGCAGTGTCCTCCGACCGGCGGGGGGCCTTCCCTACGAGCAGTACTTC.

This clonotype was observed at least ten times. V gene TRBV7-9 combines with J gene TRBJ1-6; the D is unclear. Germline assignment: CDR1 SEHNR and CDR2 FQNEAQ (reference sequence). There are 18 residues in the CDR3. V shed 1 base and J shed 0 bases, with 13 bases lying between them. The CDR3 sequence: CASSLERALSSYNSPLHF. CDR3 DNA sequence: TGTGCCAGCAGCTTAGAGAGGGCACTGAGCTCCTATAATTCACCCCTCCACTTT. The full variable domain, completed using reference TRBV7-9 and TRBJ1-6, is DTGVSQNPRHKITKRGQNVTFRCDPISEHNRLYWYRQTLGQGPEFLTYFQNEAQLEKSRLLSDRFSAERPKGSFSTLEIQRTEQGDSAMYLCASSLERALSSYNSPLHFGNGTRLTVT.

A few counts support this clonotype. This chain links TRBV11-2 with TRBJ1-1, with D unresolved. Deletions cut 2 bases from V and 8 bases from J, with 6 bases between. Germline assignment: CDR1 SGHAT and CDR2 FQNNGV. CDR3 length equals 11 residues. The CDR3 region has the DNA TGTGCCAGCAGCTTAAGAGACGAAGCTTTCTTT. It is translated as CASSLRDEAFF.

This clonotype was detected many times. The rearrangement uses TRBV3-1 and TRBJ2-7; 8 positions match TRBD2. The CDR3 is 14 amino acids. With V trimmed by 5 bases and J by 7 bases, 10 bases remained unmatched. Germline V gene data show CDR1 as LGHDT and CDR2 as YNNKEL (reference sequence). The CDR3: CASSSNSGTSEQYF. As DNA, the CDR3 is TGTGCCAGCAGCTCGAATAGCGGGACTTCGGAGCAGTACTTC.

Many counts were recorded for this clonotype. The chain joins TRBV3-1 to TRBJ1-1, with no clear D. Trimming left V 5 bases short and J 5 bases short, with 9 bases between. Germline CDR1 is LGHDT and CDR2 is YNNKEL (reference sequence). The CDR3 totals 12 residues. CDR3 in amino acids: CASSSIGTEAFF. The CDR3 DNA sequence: TGTGCCAGCAGCTCTATTGGGACTGAAGCTTTCTTT.

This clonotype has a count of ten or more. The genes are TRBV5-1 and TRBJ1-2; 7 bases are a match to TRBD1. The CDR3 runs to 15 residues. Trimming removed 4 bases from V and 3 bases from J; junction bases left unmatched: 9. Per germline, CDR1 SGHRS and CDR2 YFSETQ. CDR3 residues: CASSSRGQTYYGYTF. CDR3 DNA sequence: TGCGCCAGCAGCAGTCGGGGACAGACCTACTATGGCTACACCTTC.

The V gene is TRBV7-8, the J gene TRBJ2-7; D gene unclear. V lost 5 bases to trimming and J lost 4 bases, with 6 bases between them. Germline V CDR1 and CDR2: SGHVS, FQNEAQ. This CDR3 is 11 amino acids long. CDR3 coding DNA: TGTGCCAGCAGCACCCTGTACGAGCAGTACTTC. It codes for CASSTLYEQYF. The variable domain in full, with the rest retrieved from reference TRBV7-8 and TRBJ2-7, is GAGVSQSPRYKVAKRGQDVALRCDPISGHVSLFWYQQALGQGPEFLTYFQNEAQLDKSGLPSDRFFAERPEGSVSTLKIQRTQQEDSAVYLCASSTLYEQYFGPGTRLTVT.

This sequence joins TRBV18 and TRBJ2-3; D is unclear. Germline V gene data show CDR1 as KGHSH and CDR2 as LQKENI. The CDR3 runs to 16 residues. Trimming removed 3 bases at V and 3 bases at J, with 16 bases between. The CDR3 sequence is CASSPGIDPRTDTQYF. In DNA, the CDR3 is TGTGCCAGCTCACCGGGAATAGACCCTCGGACAGATACGCAGTATTTT.

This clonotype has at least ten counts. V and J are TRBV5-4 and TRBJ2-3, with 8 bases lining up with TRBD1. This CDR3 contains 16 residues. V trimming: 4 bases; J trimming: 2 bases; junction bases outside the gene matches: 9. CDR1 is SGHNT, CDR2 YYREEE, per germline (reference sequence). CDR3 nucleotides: TGTGCCAGCAGCCCCGGGGCAGGGGGCAACACAGATACGCAGTATTTT. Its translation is CASSPGAGGNTDTQYF.

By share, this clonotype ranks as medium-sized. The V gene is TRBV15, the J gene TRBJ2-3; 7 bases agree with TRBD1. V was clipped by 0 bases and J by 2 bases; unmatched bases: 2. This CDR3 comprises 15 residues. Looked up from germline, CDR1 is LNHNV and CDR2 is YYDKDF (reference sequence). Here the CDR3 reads CATSRDRGSTDTQYF. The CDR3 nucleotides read TGTGCCACCAGCAGAGACAGGGGGTCCACAGATACGCAGTATTTT. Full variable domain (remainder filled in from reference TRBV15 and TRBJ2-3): DAMVIQNPRYQVTQFGKPVTLSCSQTLNHNVMYWYQQKSSQAPKLLFHYYDKDFNNEADTPDNFQSRRPNTSFCFLDIRSPGLGDTAMYLCATSRDRGSTDTQYFGPGTRLTVL.

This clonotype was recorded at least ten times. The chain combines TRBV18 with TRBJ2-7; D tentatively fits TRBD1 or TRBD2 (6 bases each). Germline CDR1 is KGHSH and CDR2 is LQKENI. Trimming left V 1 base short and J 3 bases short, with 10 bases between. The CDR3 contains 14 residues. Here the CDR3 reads CASSPRGAHYEQYF. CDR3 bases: TGTGCCAGCTCACCACGGGGGGCCCACTACGAGCAGTACTTC.

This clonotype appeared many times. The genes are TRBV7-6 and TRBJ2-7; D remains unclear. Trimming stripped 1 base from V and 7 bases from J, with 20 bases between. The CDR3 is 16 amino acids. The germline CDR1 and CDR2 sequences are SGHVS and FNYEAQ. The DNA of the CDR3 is TGTGCCAGCAGCTTAGTAGTATCTCCCTACCTTGGGGAGCAGTACTTC. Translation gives CASSLVVSPYLGEQYF.

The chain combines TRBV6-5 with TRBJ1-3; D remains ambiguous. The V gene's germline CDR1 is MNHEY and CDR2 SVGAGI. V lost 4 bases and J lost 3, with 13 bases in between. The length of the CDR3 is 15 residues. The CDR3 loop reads CASSFQTGSGNTIYF. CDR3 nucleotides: TGTGCCAGCAGTTTCCAGACCGGGAGTGGAAACACCATATATTTT.

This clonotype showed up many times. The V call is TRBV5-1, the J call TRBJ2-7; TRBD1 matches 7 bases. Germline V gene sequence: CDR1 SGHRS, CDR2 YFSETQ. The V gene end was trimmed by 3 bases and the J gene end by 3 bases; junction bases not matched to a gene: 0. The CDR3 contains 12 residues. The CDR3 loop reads CASSYRGYEQYF. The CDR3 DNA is TGCGCCAGCAGCTACAGGGGCTACGAGCAGTACTTC.

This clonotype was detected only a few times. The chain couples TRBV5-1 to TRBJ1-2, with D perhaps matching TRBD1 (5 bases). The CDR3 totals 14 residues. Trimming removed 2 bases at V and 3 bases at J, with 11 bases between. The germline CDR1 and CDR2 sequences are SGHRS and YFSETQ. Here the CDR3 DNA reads TGCGCCAGCAGCTTAGGCCCCAGGGACTATGGCTACACCTTC. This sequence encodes CASSLGPRDYGYTF.

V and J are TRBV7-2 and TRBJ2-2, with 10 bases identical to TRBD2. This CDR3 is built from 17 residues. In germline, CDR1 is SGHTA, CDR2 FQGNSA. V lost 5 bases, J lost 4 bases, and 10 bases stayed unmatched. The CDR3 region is CASSTSAGGPRTGELFF. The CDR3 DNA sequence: TGTGCCAGCAGCACCTCAGCGGGAGGGCCTCGCACCGGGGAGCTGTTTTTT.

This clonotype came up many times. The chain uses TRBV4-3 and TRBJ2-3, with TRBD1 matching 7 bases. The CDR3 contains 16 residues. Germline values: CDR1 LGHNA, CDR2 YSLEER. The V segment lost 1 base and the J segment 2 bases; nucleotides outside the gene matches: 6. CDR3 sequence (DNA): TGCGCCAGCAGCCAAGGTAGGGGGCGGATCACAGATACGCAGTATTTT. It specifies CASSQGRGRITDTQYF.

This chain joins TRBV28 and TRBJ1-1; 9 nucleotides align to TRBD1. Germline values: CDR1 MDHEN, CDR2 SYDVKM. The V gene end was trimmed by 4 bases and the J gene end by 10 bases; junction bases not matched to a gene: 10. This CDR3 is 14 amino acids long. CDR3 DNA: TGTGCCAGCAGTTCCCCGGGACAGGGATTGAGAGCTTTCTTT. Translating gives CASSSPGQGLRAFF.

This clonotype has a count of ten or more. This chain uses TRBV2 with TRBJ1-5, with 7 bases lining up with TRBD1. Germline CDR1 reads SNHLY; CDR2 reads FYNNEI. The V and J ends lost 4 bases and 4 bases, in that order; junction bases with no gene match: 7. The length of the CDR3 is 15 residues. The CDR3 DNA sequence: TGTGCCAGCAGTGTTTGGCAGGGGGAAAATCAGCCCCAGCATTTT. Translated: CASSVWQGENQPQHF.

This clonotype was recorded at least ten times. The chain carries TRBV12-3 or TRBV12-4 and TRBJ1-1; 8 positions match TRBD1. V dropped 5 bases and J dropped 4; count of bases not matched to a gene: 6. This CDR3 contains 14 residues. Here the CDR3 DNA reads TGTGCCAGCAGTCCGAGGACAGGGAGCACTGAAGCTTTCTTT. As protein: CASSPRTGSTEAFF.

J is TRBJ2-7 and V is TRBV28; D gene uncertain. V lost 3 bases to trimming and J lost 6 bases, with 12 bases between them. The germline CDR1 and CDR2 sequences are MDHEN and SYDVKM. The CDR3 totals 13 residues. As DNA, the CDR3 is TGTGCCAGCAGTTTCCCCCAGATATCCGAGCAGTACTTC. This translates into CASSFPQISEQYF. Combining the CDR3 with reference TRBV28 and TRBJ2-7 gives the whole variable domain DVKVTQSSRYLVKRTGEKVFLECVQDMDHENMFWYRQDPGLGLRLIYFSYDVKMKEKGDIPEGYSVSREKKERFSLILESASTNQTSMYLCASSFPQISEQYFGPGTRLTVT.

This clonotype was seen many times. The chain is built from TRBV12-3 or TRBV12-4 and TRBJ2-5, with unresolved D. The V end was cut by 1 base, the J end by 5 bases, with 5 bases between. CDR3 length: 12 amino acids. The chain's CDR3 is CASSLVVETQYF. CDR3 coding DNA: TGTGCCAGCAGTTTAGTAGTCGAGACCCAGTACTTC.

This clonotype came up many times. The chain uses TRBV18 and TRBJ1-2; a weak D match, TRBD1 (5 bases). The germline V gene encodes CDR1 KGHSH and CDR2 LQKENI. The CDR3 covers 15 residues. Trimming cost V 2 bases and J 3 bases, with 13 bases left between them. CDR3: CASSPTAGGHYGYTF. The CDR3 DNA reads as TGTGCCAGCTCACCAACCGCCGGGGGTCACTATGGCTACACCTTC. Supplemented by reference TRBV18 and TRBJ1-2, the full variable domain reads NAGVMQNPRHLVRRRGQEARLRCSPMKGHSHVYWYRQLPEEGLKFMVYLQKENIIDESGMPKERFSAEFPKEGPSILRIQQVVRGDSAAYFCASSPTAGGHYGYTFGSGTRLTVV.

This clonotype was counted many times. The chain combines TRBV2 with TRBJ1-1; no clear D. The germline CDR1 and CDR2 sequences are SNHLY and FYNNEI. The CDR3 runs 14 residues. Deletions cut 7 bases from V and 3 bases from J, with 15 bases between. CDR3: CASKTELLHTEAFF. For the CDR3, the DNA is TGTGCCAGCAAGACCGAATTGTTGCACACTGAAGCTTTCTTT.